This TCR beta chain was sequenced for a study of CD8 T cells in ankylosing spondylitis. Making the TCR beta libraries involved quantitative 5'-RACE with molecular barcodes. TCRdb called the 5' RACE reads again in MiXCR, with one record for every CDR3 protein. This sample yields around 390,000 distinct CDR3 sequences, of which 20% to 25% are seen a single time; about 16% belongs to the top ten. Comment on this clonotype: Its antigen remains unknown.

Study-wide points: Seemingly distinctive of ankylosing spondylitis blood was a TCR beta motif formed by eight highly homologous variants.

CDR3 length: 14 amino acids. Trimming took 4 bases from V and 5 from J; bases not matched to a gene: 7. The germline CDR1 and CDR2 sequences are SGHRS and YFSETQ. The sequencing input was blood, either unsorted or a sorted T cell fraction (not recorded which). The receptor was derived from a male donor with ankylosing spondylitis. This sequence joins TRBV5-1 and TRBJ2-5; 8 positions match TRBD1. The DNA for the CDR3 is TGCGCCAGCAGCCCCGACAGGGGCCCGGAGACCCAGTACTTC. This translates into CASSPDRGPETQYF. Based on the CDR3 plus reference TRBV5-1 and TRBJ2-5, the full variable domain is KAGVTQTPRYLIKTRGQQVTLSCSPISGHRSVSWYQQTPGQGLQFLFEYFSETQRNKGNFPGRFSGRQFSNSRSEMNVSTLELGDSALYLCASSPDRGPETQYFGPGTRLLVL.